This entry lists 17 T cell receptor beta chains sequenced from one sample in a study of blood T cell repertoires in COVID-19. Generated by immunoSEQ multiplex PCR, the TCRdb table keeps only in-frame clones and is missing some. The top ten clones hold approximately 2% of a sample with 130,000 or so clones, almost 70% of them seen once. Input material: peripheral blood. The receptors were sampled from a woman in her sixties or seventies with acute or convalescent COVID-19.

V usage is TRBV4-2 and J usage is TRBJ1-2; D is uncertain. This CDR3 is 14 amino acids long. V was cut by 0 bases and J by 4 bases, with 9 bases left in between. CDR1 and CDR2 from the germline V gene are LGHNA and YNFKEQ. The CDR3 reads CASSQEMSGYGYTF. CDR3 in DNA: TGTGCCAGCAGCCAAGAGATGAGCGGCTATGGCTACACCTTC.

The chain has TRBV7-2 and TRBJ2-2; a possible D gene is TRBD1 (5 bases). The CDR3 runs to 16 residues. The germline V gene has CDR1 SGHTA and CDR2 FQGNSA. With 5 bases removed from V and 5 bases from J, the gap between germline ends came to 18 bases. For the CDR3, the DNA is TGTGCCAGCAGCCTAAACCCCACAGGTGGAACCGGGGAGCTGTTTTTT. Translated: CASSLNPTGGTGELFF.

This clone has just a few counts. The rearrangement links TRBV6-5 to TRBJ1-2; 11 nucleotides agree with TRBD1. After removal of 6 bases from V and 3 bases from J, the junction contained 6 bases not matched to a gene. From germline, CDR1 is MNHEY and CDR2 SVGAGI. This CDR3 has 15 amino acids. This CDR3 reads CASSGQGAGDYGYTF. The CDR3 DNA reads TGTGCCAGCAGCGGACAGGGGGCAGGGGACTATGGCTACACCTTC.

This clone occurred once. The chain is built from TRBV5-1 and TRBJ2-7; 7 bases match TRBD1. The CDR3 loop spans 14 amino acids. Germline CDR1 and CDR2: SGHRS and YFSETQ. J was trimmed by 4 bases and V by 2 bases; bases with no gene match: 6. The chain's CDR3 is CASSFEGAGYEQYF. For the CDR3, the DNA is TGCGCCAGCAGCTTTGAGGGGGCGGGTTACGAGCAGTACTTC.

The chain links TRBV18 to TRBJ1-1; D remains ambiguous. Deletions cut 0 bases from V and 4 bases from J, with 9 bases between. Looked up from germline, CDR1 is KGHSH and CDR2 is LQKENI. The CDR3 totals 14 residues. DNA of the CDR3: TGTGCCAGCTCACCACCATCTGGGAGCACTGAAGCTTTCTTT. Its translation is CASSPPSGSTEAFF.

The V and J genes are TRBV9 and TRBJ2-3, with 9 nucleotides matching TRBD2. CDR3 length: 18 amino acids. Germline V lookup: CDR1 SGDLS, CDR2 YYNGEE. V dropped 3 bases and J dropped 0; count of bases not matched to a gene: 11. CDR3 sequence: CASSEPRQRGESTDTQYF. The CDR3 region has the DNA TGTGCCAGCAGCGAGCCCCGGCAGCGGGGGGAAAGCACAGATACGCAGTATTTT.

The chain carries TRBV2 and TRBJ2-1, with 10 bases lining up with TRBD1. This CDR3 has 15 residues. Germline values: CDR1 SNHLY, CDR2 FYNNEI. After removal of 7 bases from V and 3 bases from J, the junction contained 6 bases not matched to a gene. The CDR3 loop is CASKRDRGFYNEQFF. For the CDR3, the DNA is TGTGCCAGCAAGCGGGACAGGGGATTCTACAATGAGCAGTTCTTC. Combining the CDR3 with reference TRBV2 and TRBJ2-1 gives the whole variable domain EPEVTQTPSHQVTQMGQEVILRCVPISNHLYFYWYRQILGQKVEFLVSFYNNEISEKSEIFDDQFSVERPDGSNFTLKIRSTKLEDSAMYFCASKRDRGFYNEQFFGPGTRLTVL.

This clone occurred once. The rearrangement uses TRBV6-5 and TRBJ2-1; the D gene is possibly TRBD1 (5 bases). CDR3 size: 15 residues. CDR1 is MNHEY and CDR2 is SVGAGI in the germline V gene. Trimming pared 6 bases from V and 0 bases from J, leaving 12 bases between. CDR3: CASSPGHSSYNEQFF. CDR3 coding DNA: TGTGCCAGCAGCCCCGGACACTCCTCCTACAATGAGCAGTTCTTC.

A few counts support this clone. The V and J genes are TRBV5-1 and TRBJ2-7; 8 bases are shared with TRBD1. V lost 5 bases to trimming and J lost 0 bases; unmatched junction nucleotides: 4. Per germline, CDR1 SGHRS and CDR2 YFSETQ. This CDR3 has 14 amino acids. DNA for the CDR3: TGCGCCAGCAGACCTGGACAGGGCTCCTACGAGCAGTACTTC. As protein: CASRPGQGSYEQYF. Filled out from reference TRBV5-1 and TRBJ2-7, the complete variable domain reads KAGVTQTPRYLIKTRGQQVTLSCSPISGHRSVSWYQQTPGQGLQFLFEYFSETQRNKGNFPGRFSGRQFSNSRSEMNVSTLELGDSALYLCASRPGQGSYEQYFGPGTRLTVT.

CDR3 nucleotide sequence: TGTGCCAGCAGGGACACAGGGGCCTCCTACGAGCAGTACTTC. This sequence encodes CASRDTGASYEQYF. The rearrangement links TRBV28 to TRBJ2-7, with TRBD1 identical over 7 bases. Germline-derived CDR1 and CDR2 are MDHEN and SYDVKM. Trimming took 6 bases from V and 0 from J; bases not matched to a gene: 5. The CDR3 has 14 residues.

This clone occurred once. The rearrangement links TRBV19 to TRBJ2-7; 9 nucleotides match TRBD1. Trimming at V came to 10 bases and at J to 2 bases, leaving 6 bases not matched to a gene. The CDR3 runs 13 residues. Germline V lookup: CDR1 LNHDA, CDR2 SQIVND (reference sequence). The CDR3 is CATLGQGTYEQYF. CDR3 bases: TGTGCCACCCTGGGACAGGGTACCTACGAGCAGTACTTC.

The rearrangement joins TRBV11-3 to TRBJ2-5; D unresolved. The CDR3 totals 13 residues. Germline V gives CDR1 SGHNT, CDR2 YENEEA. V was clipped by 2 bases and J by 4 bases, with 8 bases between them. Here the CDR3 DNA reads TGTGCCAGCAGCTTAAGCCCCCGAGAGACCCAGTACTTC. Residues: CASSLSPRETQYF.

The chain recombines TRBV4-1 with TRBJ2-7; D may be TRBD1 (5 bases). Germline V gene lookup returns CDR1 MGHRA and CDR2 YSYEKL. Trimming stripped 4 bases from V and 5 bases from J, with 15 bases between. The CDR3 has 14 residues. Here the CDR3 reads CASSPQPGFHEQYF. Written as DNA, the CDR3 is TGCGCCAGCAGCCCCCAACCAGGGTTCCACGAGCAGTACTTC.

This chain uses TRBV28 with TRBJ1-5; 10 bases line up with TRBD1. Germline-derived CDR1 and CDR2 are MDHEN and SYDVKM. V trimming: 7 bases; J trimming: 4 bases; junction bases outside the gene matches: 10. The CDR3 runs 16 residues. Here the CDR3 DNA reads TGTGCCAGCATCACGATGGGACAGGGGCTGAATCAGCCCCAGCATTTT. It translates to CASITMGQGLNQPQHF.

This chain links TRBV14 with TRBJ2-5; 9 bases are a match to TRBD2. Germline V gene data show CDR1 as SGHDN and CDR2 as FVKESK. The CDR3 is made up of 16 amino acids. With 4 bases clipped from V and 5 bases from J, the junction kept 11 bases outside the gene matches. The CDR3 nucleotides are TGTGCCAGCAGCCCCCTCGGGGCGGGGGGGCTTGAGACCCAGTACTTC. It codes for CASSPLGAGGLETQYF.

The chain recombines TRBV20-1 with TRBJ1-4; D gene uncertain. CDR3 length equals 11 residues. Germline lookup yields CDR1 DFQATT and CDR2 SNEGSKA (reference sequence). The V and J ends lost 5 bases and 10 bases respectively, with 11 bases between them. The CDR3 DNA reads as TGCAGTGCTCCCGGGATAGGAAAACTGTTTTTT. It specifies CSAPGIGKLFF.

The chain couples TRBV18 to TRBJ1-4; D ambiguous. The V end lost 2 bases, the J end lost 11 bases, and 9 bases lay between the germline ends. Germline assignment: CDR1 KGHSH and CDR2 LQKENI. CDR3 length: 12 residues. The CDR3 nucleotides are TGTGCCAGCTCACCAGGGCAATTGAAACTGTTTTTT. Protein sequence: CASSPGQLKLFF.